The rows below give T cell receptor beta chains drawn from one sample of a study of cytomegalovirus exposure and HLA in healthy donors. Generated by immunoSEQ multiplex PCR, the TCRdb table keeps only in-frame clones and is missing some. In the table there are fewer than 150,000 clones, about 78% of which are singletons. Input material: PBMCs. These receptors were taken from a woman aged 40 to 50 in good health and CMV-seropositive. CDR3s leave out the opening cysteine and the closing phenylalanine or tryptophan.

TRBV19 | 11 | ASSIDGGSGYT
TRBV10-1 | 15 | ASRSTGNVNSNQPQH
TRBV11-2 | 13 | ASSSDRGSYNEQF
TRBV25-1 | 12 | ASSPAGRIYEQY
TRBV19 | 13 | ASSIEGQPNSPLH
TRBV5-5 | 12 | ASSPGTGLSPLH
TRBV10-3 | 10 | AISDSRDSMY
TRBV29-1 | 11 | SVLAGGFYEQY
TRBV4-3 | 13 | ASSQDPRGTDTQY
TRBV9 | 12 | ASSVARENTEAF
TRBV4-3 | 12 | ASSQVGSGRGYT
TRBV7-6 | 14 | ASTQYAGVGNTEAF
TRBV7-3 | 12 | ASSLQGTGSEAF
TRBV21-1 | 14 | ASSKVRGTNTGELF
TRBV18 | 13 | ASSGSWGMNTEAF
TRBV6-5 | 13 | AARRGGHYVYGYT
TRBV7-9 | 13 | ASSLGDRVNTEAF
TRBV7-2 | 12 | ASSLGGSTGELF
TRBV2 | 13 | ASRGIQGAFTEAF
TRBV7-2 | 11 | ASSFSSYETQY
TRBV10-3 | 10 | ASRGGMSEQY
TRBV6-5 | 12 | ASRRDRSSYEQY
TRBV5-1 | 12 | ASSLDSPMDTIY
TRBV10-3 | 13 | AISESGGANTEAF
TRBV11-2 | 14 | ASRPIAGEAYNEQF
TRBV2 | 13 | ASSDRGEVLDEQF
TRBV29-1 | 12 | SVEGAKNTGELF
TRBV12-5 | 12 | ASGLVGEGDEQY
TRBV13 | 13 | ASSFRLAGTDTQY
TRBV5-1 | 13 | ASSTGITRTGELF
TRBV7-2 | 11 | ASSLQGNTEAF
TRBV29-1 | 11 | SVPIRNTGELF
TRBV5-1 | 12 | ASSLDRDRSPLH
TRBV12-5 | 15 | ASGLEETGYLAQPQH
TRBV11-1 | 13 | ASSLLAGGIETQY
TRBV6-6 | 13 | ASSYSMRDSQPQH
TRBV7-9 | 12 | ASGPPDRLYEQY
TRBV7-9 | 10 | ASSPSDQPQH
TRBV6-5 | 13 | ASSRRDRGPNTQY